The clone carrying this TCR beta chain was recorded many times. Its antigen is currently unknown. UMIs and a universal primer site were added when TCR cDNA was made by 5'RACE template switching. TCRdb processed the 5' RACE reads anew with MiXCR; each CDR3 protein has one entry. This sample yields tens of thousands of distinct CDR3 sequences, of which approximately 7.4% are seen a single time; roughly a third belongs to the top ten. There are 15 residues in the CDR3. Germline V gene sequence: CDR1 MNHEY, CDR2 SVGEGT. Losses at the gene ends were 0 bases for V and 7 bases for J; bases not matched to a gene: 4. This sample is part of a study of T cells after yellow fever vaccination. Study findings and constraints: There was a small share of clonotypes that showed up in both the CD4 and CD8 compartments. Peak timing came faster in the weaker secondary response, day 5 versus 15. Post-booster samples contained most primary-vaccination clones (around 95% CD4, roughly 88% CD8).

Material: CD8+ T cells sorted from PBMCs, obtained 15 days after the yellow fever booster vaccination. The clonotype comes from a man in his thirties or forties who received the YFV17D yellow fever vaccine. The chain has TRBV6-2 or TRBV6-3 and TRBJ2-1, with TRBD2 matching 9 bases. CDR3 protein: CASSYSRLADNEQFF. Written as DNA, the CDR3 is TGTGCCAGCAGTTACTCGAGACTAGCGGATAATGAGCAGTTCTTC.